Below are 7 T cell receptor beta chains sequenced from a single sample in a study of T cell responses to AZD1222 COVID-19 vaccine. Profiled with immunoSEQ multiplex PCR; TCRdb holds only in-frame clones, not every one. The sample has approximately 190,000 clones, approximately 92% seen once; the top ten hold approximately 1.4%. This sample comprised peripheral blood, obtained on day 0 of AZD1222 vaccination. Receptors were obtained from an adult in good health.

The rearrangement links TRBV5-1 to TRBJ1-5; no firm D call. From germline, CDR1 is SGHRS and CDR2 YFSETQ. V lost 0 bases and J 0 bases, leaving 7 bases between the germline ends. CDR3 size: 15 residues. The CDR3 spells CASSLGDSSNQPQHF. The CDR3 DNA reads TGCGCCAGCAGCTTGGGAGATAGTAGCAATCAGCCCCAGCATTTT.

The CDR3 protein is CASSSIVYEQYF. CDR3 coding DNA: TGTGCCAGCAGCTCGATAGTTTACGAGCAGTACTTC. The chain uses TRBV28 and TRBJ2-7; no reliable D call. V was shortened by 6 bases and J by 4 bases, with 10 bases between the two germline ends. CDR1 MDHEN and CDR2 SYDVKM come from the germline V gene. The CDR3 length is 12 residues.

The genes are TRBV7-9 and TRBJ2-7; 8 bases line up with TRBD1. Looked up from germline, CDR1 is SEHNR and CDR2 is FQNEAQ (reference sequence). J gave up 4 bases and V 5 bases, and 7 bases lay outside the gene matches. The CDR3 has 14 residues. CDR3: CASSPPDRDYEQYF. The DNA for the CDR3 is TGTGCCAGCAGCCCCCCGGACAGGGATTACGAGCAGTACTTC.

The J gene is TRBJ2-1, the V gene TRBV11-1, with TRBD2 identical over 11 bases. Trimming at V came to 3 bases and at J to 2 bases, leaving 0 bases not matched to a gene. Germline V gene sequence: CDR1 SGHAT, CDR2 FQDESV (reference sequence). The CDR3 totals 15 residues. The DNA of the CDR3 is TGTGCCAGCAGCTTTAGCGGGGGGGCCTACAATGAGCAGTTCTTC. Amino acids: CASSFSGGAYNEQFF. Variable domain in full (rest from reference TRBV11-1 and TRBJ2-1): EAEVAQSPRYKITEKSQAVAFWCDPISGHATLYWYRQILGQGPELLVQFQDESVVDDSQLPKDRFSAERLKGVDSTLKIQPAELGDSAMYLCASSFSGGAYNEQFFGPGTRLTVL.

Only one count was recorded for this clone. The chain recombines TRBV5-1 with TRBJ1-4; 9 bases are a match to TRBD1. V lost 1 base and J lost 8; bases outside the gene matches: 6. The CDR3 length is 15 residues. The germline V gene has CDR1 SGHRS and CDR2 YFSETQ. The CDR3 here is CASSLTGTGREKLFF. CDR3 DNA sequence: TGCGCCAGCAGCTTGACCGGGACAGGGAGGGAAAAACTGTTTTTT. Full variable domain (rest looked up from reference TRBV5-1 and TRBJ1-4): KAGVTQTPRYLIKTRGQQVTLSCSPISGHRSVSWYQQTPGQGLQFLFEYFSETQRNKGNFPGRFSGRQFSNSRSEMNVSTLELGDSALYLCASSLTGTGREKLFFGSGTQLSVL.

The chain combines TRBV30 with TRBJ2-1; tentatively, D is TRBD1 or TRBD2 (7 bases each). V was shortened by 1 base and J by 3 bases, with 22 bases between the two germline ends. The CDR3 has 18 amino acids. The germline CDR1 and CDR2 sequences are GTSNPN and SVGIG (reference sequence). This CDR3 reads CAWSAQAMSGGVYNEQFF. The CDR3 region has the DNA TGTGCCTGGAGTGCCCAGGCGATGTCAGGGGGGGTCTACAATGAGCAGTTCTTC. The full variable domain, completed using reference TRBV30 and TRBJ2-1, is SQTIHQWPATLVQPVGSPLSLECTVEGTSNPNLYWYRQAAGRGLQLLFYSVGIGQISSEVPQNLSASRPQDRQFILSSKKLLLSDSGFYLCAWSAQAMSGGVYNEQFFGPGTRLTVL.

The rearrangement uses TRBV29-1 and TRBJ1-1; D not resolved. Between the trimmed V and J ends, which lost 4 bases and 0 bases, there was a span of 6 bases. Germline-derived CDR1 and CDR2 are SQVTM and ANQGSEA. This CDR3 is built from 12 residues. CDR3 sequence reads: CSVVGMNTEAFF. As DNA, the CDR3 is TGCAGCGTTGTAGGGATGAACACTGAAGCTTTCTTT.